The next 2 T cell receptor beta chains were all read from a single sample in a study of OX40 agonist ivuxolimab in advanced cancers. Data came from immunoSEQ multiplex PCR; TCRdb stores just in-frame clones and leaves some out. The data show some 66,000 clones, with 83% seen just once and 2% to 3% held by the top ten. The sample was CD4+ or CD8+ T cells sorted from blood, taken in a trial of the OX40 agonist ivuxolimab. These receptors were taken from an adult with an advanced solid tumor such as melanoma, head and neck, liver or kidney cancer.

The V gene is TRBV28, the J gene TRBJ2-2; D is undetermined. CDR3 length: 14 amino acids. Germline CDR1 MDHEN, CDR2 SYDVKM. Trimming removed 10 bases at V and 3 bases at J, with 15 bases between. This CDR3 reads CATRSQLDTGELFF. The CDR3 nucleotides read TGTGCCACCAGGTCCCAGCTGGACACCGGGGAGCTGTTTTTT.

In its sample, this clone was seen many times. The chain carries TRBV7-2 and TRBJ2-4, with D unresolved. The CDR3 is 13 amino acids. Deletions cut 1 base from V and 5 bases from J, with 6 bases between. The germline gives CDR1 SGHTA, CDR2 FQGNSA. The CDR3 protein is CASSLVQQNIQYF. CDR3 bases: TGTGCCAGCAGCTTAGTCCAACAAAACATTCAGTACTTC.